Listed here are 23 T cell receptor beta chains from one sample, sequenced in a study of blood T cells in healthy people across ages. A second PCR of roughly 7 to 11 cycles used a sample-barcoded 5' primer and a J-beta primer mix. TCRdb analysed the 5' RACE reads with MiXCR anew, one entry per CDR3 protein. The sample has 650,000 to 1,000,000 distinct CDR3 sequences, about 36% seen once. The sample consisted of blood. The receptors originated from a man aged 18 to 30 in good health.

This clonotype came up a few times. The CDR3 reads CASSSDREQETQYF. CDR3 coding DNA: TGTGCCAGCAGCTCTGACAGGGAACAAGAGACCCAGTACTTC. The V and J genes are TRBV7-2 and TRBJ2-5, with 7 bases that match TRBD1. Germline assignment: CDR1 SGHTA and CDR2 FQGNSA. The V gene end was trimmed by 4 bases and the J gene end by 2 bases; junction bases not matched to a gene: 4. This CDR3 has 14 amino acids.

The chain carries TRBV6-5 and TRBJ2-3, with unresolved D. Trimming took off 6 bases at V and 4 bases at J, with 17 bases between the two ends. The CDR3 length is 15 residues. In germline, CDR1 is MNHEY, CDR2 SVGAGI. The chain's CDR3 is CASSPEPALPDTQYF. CDR3 nucleotides: TGTGCCAGCAGCCCGGAGCCAGCACTTCCAGATACGCAGTATTTT.

This clonotype was seen more than once but under ten times. The CDR3 region is CAISPEQVMNTEAFF. As DNA, the CDR3 is TGTGCCATCAGTCCCGAACAGGTTATGAACACTGAAGCTTTCTTT. The chain carries TRBV10-3 and TRBJ1-1; D possibly corresponds to TRBD1 (5 bases). This CDR3 spans 15 amino acids. Trimming took off 5 bases at V and 0 bases at J, with 13 bases between the two ends. From germline, CDR1 is ENHRY and CDR2 SYGVKD.

V and J are TRBV3-1 and TRBJ2-1; the D is unclear. Per germline, CDR1 LGHDT and CDR2 YNNKEL (reference sequence). This CDR3 has 14 residues. V lost 4 bases to trimming and J lost 10 bases, with 17 bases between them. The chain's CDR3 is CASSPLADLEEQFF. The CDR3 region has the DNA TGTGCCAGCAGCCCCCTCGCTGACTTGGAAGAGCAGTTCTTC.

This clonotype was counted only a few times. V is TRBV20-1 and J is TRBJ2-3, with D maybe TRBD1 (6 bases). This CDR3 is built from 12 residues. Germline assignment: CDR1 DFQATT and CDR2 SNEGSKA (reference sequence). Trimming removed 4 bases from V and 4 bases from J, with 9 bases in between. The CDR3 is CSATKGADTQYF. CDR3 nucleotides: TGCAGTGCTACAAAGGGGGCAGATACGCAGTATTTT.

This clonotype was seen a handful of times. The chain links TRBV5-1 to TRBJ1-2; no definite D call. CDR3 length equals 15 residues. The V end lost 0 bases, the J end lost 2 bases, and 11 bases lay between the germline ends. Germline-derived CDR1 and CDR2 are SGHRS and YFSETQ. The CDR3 loop is CASSLGAQPNYGYTF. CDR3 nucleotides: TGCGCCAGCAGCTTGGGGGCACAGCCAAACTATGGCTACACCTTC.

This clonotype was detected a few times. V gene TRBV4-3 combines with J gene TRBJ1-2, with a tentative D call TRBD1 (6 bases). The length of the CDR3 is 17 residues. Trimming left V 1 base short and J 4 bases short, with 19 bases between. Germline V CDR1 and CDR2: LGHNA, YSLEER. The CDR3 DNA sequence: TGCGCCAGCAGCCAAGTAGAACGGGGGGCGCCCCGCTATGGCTACACCTTC. As protein: CASSQVERGAPRYGYTF.

For this clonotype: Its ends do not fully match the called genes, so a read error is possible. This chain joins TRBV20-1 and TRBJ1-2; 7 bases agree with TRBD1. The CDR3 covers 14 residues. Per germline, CDR1 DFQATT and CDR2 SNEGSKA (reference sequence). In DNA, the CDR3 is TGCAGTGCTGGAAACAGGGGATCCCGGAGGGGCTGCACCTTC. Its protein is CSAGNRGSRRGCTF.

This clonotype turned up a few times. The chain is built from TRBV12-3 or TRBV12-4 and TRBJ1-6; unclear D gene. V shed 3 bases and J shed 14 bases, with 5 bases lying between them. CDR3 length: 10 residues. This chain's CDR3 is CASSFDSLHF. For the CDR3, the DNA is TGTGCCAGCAGTTTCGATTCCCTCCACTTT.

The chain uses TRBV10-3 and TRBJ2-3, with 10 bases that match TRBD2. After removal of 0 bases from V and 4 bases from J, the junction contained 4 bases not matched to a gene. CDR3 length: 16 amino acids. Germline V gene sequence: CDR1 ENHRY, CDR2 SYGVKD. The CDR3 spells CAISESPSGGADTQYF. CDR3 nucleotide sequence: TGTGCCATCAGTGAGTCTCCCAGCGGGGGGGCAGATACGCAGTATTTT.

V is TRBV5-1 and J is TRBJ2-1; a weak D match, TRBD1 (6 bases). Germline lookup yields CDR1 SGHRS and CDR2 YFSETQ. V lost 1 base and J lost 7, with 18 bases in between. The CDR3 runs 16 residues. CDR3 nucleotide sequence: TGCGCCAGCAGCTTGACCGCAGGGGAAATCTCGAATGAGCAGTTCTTC. Translating it yields CASSLTAGEISNEQFF.

This clonotype was counted many times. V and J are TRBV12-3 or TRBV12-4 and TRBJ2-2; the D is unclear. This CDR3 is 11 amino acids long. Trimming removed 5 bases at V and 2 bases at J, with 0 bases between. CDR3 nucleotides: TGTGCCAGCAGTAACACCGGGGAGCTGTTTTTT. Its translation: CASSNTGELFF.

This chain joins TRBV5-1 and TRBJ1-2; D might be TRBD1 (5 bases). CDR3 length: 14 amino acids. The V gene's germline CDR1 is SGHRS and CDR2 YFSETQ. The V end lost 4 bases, the J end lost 2 bases, and 12 bases lay between the germline ends. The chain's CDR3 is CASSRVTENYGYTF. In DNA form, the CDR3 reads TGCGCCAGCAGCCGGGTGACAGAAAACTATGGCTACACCTTC. Using reference TRBV5-1 and TRBJ1-2 for the parts outside the CDR3, the full variable domain is KAGVTQTPRYLIKTRGQQVTLSCSPISGHRSVSWYQQTPGQGLQFLFEYFSETQRNKGNFPGRFSGRQFSNSRSEMNVSTLELGDSALYLCASSRVTENYGYTFGSGTRLTVV.

The rearrangement uses TRBV12-3 or TRBV12-4 and TRBJ2-6, with a possible D match to TRBD1 (8 bases). This CDR3 region has 16 residues. The germline V and J ends were trimmed by 6 bases and 3 bases, with 15 bases remaining between them. The CDR3 sequence: CASRLDREGGANVLTF. In nucleotides, the CDR3 is TGTGCCAGCAGATTGGACAGGGAGGGTGGGGCCAACGTCCTGACTTTC.

This clonotype showed up just a few times. V gene TRBV18 combines with J gene TRBJ1-4; tentatively, D is TRBD1 (5 bases). V was clipped by 4 bases and J by 0 bases, with 15 bases between them. This CDR3 has 17 amino acids. The germline CDR1 and CDR2 sequences are KGHSH and LQKENI. The CDR3 region has the DNA TGTGCCAGCTCACTGGGGACGGTGGTCACAACTAATGAAAAACTGTTTTTT. Residues: CASSLGTVVTTNEKLFF. The whole variable domain, filled in from reference TRBV18 and TRBJ1-4, reads NAGVMQNPRHLVRRRGQEARLRCSPMKGHSHVYWYRQLPEEGLKFMVYLQKENIIDESGMPKERFSAEFPKEGPSILRIQQVVRGDSAAYFCASSLGTVVTTNEKLFFGSGTQLSVL.

CDR3 residues: CASSLRTGSYEKLFF. The CDR3 DNA sequence: TGTGCCAGCAGTTTACGGACAGGATCTTATGAAAAACTGTTTTTT. The gene calls are TRBV11-2 and TRBJ1-4; 7 nucleotides agree with TRBD1. This CDR3 comprises 15 residues. Germline trimming cut 6 bases from V and 6 bases from J; bases unmatched to any gene: 10. CDR1 and CDR2 (germline): SGHAT, FQNNGV.

This clonotype was seen ten or more times. V gene TRBV12-3 or TRBV12-4 combines with J gene TRBJ2-1; 7 nucleotides agree with TRBD1. CDR3 length: 12 amino acids. V shed 1 base, J shed 12 bases, and the junction held 3 bases outside the gene matches. The CDR3 sequence is CASSLVHRGQFF. CDR3 nucleotide sequence: TGTGCCAGCAGTTTAGTGCACAGGGGGCAGTTCTTC.

This clonotype was counted at least ten times. The V gene is TRBV6-6, the J gene TRBJ2-1; D is undetermined. V lost 3 bases to trimming and J lost 5 bases, with 11 bases between them. This CDR3 contains 14 residues. Germline assignment: CDR1 MNHNY and CDR2 SVGAGI (reference sequence). CDR3 nucleotides: TGTGCCAGCAGTTATAGCAGGTCACACAATGAGCAGTTCTTC. As protein: CASSYSRSHNEQFF.

V is TRBV10-3 and J is TRBJ1-1; D uncertain. The CDR3 extends over 13 amino acids. V lost 4 bases, J lost 6 bases, and 12 bases lay in between. Germline V lookup: CDR1 ENHRY, CDR2 SYGVKD. DNA for the CDR3: TGTGCCATCAGTGTAGTGGTAGGAGCTGAAGCTTTCTTT. The encoded protein is CAISVVVGAEAFF.

Points on this clonotype: A much larger clonotype is one base distant, so this may be a read error. The J gene is TRBJ2-5, the V gene TRBV29-1; the D is unclear. CDR1 and CDR2 from the germline V gene are SQVTM and ANQGSEA. This CDR3 is 14 amino acids long. The CDR3 sequence is CGVDQVREQETQYF. Written as DNA, the CDR3 is TGCGGCGTTGATCAAGTTAGGGAACAAGAGACCCAGTACTTC.

This clonotype was seen a single time. The chain recombines TRBV12-3 or TRBV12-4 with TRBJ1-2, with D possibly matching TRBD1 (5 bases). CDR3 length equals 11 residues. V lost 3 bases and J lost 11, with 10 bases in between. This CDR3 reads CASSFTRGYTF. The CDR3 DNA reads as TGTGCCAGCAGTTTCACAAGGGGATACACCTTC.

Concerning this clonotype itself: This may arise from a read error, as a much more abundant clone is one base away. V and J are TRBV12-3 or TRBV12-4 and TRBJ2-5; a weak D match, TRBD1 (6 bases). The CDR3 is 13 residues long. CDR3 residues: CTSRHRESETQYF. The CDR3 DNA reads TGTACCAGCAGGCACAGGGAATCAGAGACCCAGTACTTC.

This clonotype was picked up one time. The chain recombines TRBV4-3 with TRBJ1-1, with TRBD1 identical over 7 bases. CDR1 LGHNA and CDR2 YSLEER come from the germline V gene. This CDR3 has 16 amino acids. The V and J ends lost 2 bases and 3 bases, in that order; junction bases with no gene match: 9. CDR3 in DNA: TGCGCCAGCAGCCAACGGGTAGGTCAGGGGGACACTGAAGCTTTCTTT. Its translation is CASSQRVGQGDTEAFF.